The 21 T cell receptor beta chains presented below share a single source sample, sequenced in a study of shared clonotypes between healthy human individuals. Produced via immunoSEQ multiplex PCR; TCRdb's table is partial and in-frame only. The table lists fewer than 1.6 million clones, approximately 98.5% of them singletons. What was sequenced was naive CD4+ T cells sorted from blood. Described subset: CD45RA+ positively selected. The receptors shown here come from a young man in good health.

The chain joins TRBV6-5 to TRBJ2-5; the D gene is possibly TRBD1 (6 bases). V dropped 4 bases and J dropped 2 bases, with 14 bases sitting between them. CDR1 and CDR2 from the germline V gene are MNHEY and SVGAGI. This CDR3 is 15 amino acids long. The CDR3 protein is CASSWGHLGQETQYF. CDR3 DNA sequence: TGTGCCAGCAGTTGGGGACACCTCGGTCAAGAGACCCAGTACTTC.

The chain joins TRBV4-1 to TRBJ2-7, with a weak D call TRBD2 (7 bases). The V and J ends lost 6 bases and 5 bases respectively, with 14 bases between them. CDR1 and CDR2 from the germline V gene are MGHRA and YSYEKL. CDR3 size: 13 residues. The CDR3 sequence is CASSSRGGHEQYF. CDR3 DNA sequence: TGCGCCAGCAGTTCCAGGGGAGGGCACGAGCAGTACTTC.

This chain joins TRBV9 and TRBJ2-1, with D maybe TRBD2 (6 bases). Germline V gives CDR1 SGDLS, CDR2 YYNGEE. There are 15 residues in the CDR3. The ends were cut back, 0 bases at V and 9 bases at J, with 16 bases in the middle. CDR3 protein: CASSVAAAGSGEQFF. CDR3 nucleotides: TGTGCCAGCAGCGTAGCGGCCGCGGGGTCTGGTGAGCAGTTCTTC.

The rearrangement uses TRBV10-1 and TRBJ2-1; no clear D gene. The V end lost 7 bases, the J end lost 1 base, and 14 bases lay between the germline ends. Germline CDR1 reads WNHNN; CDR2 reads SYGVQD (reference sequence). The CDR3 is 15 amino acids. The DNA for the CDR3 is TGCGCCAGCACCGACCGGGTGGGGTCCTACAATGAGCAGTTCTTC. Its translation: CASTDRVGSYNEQFF.

For the CDR3, the DNA is TGTGCCAGCTCACTATATACACGGGGAAGCAATCAGCCCCAGCATTTT. It encodes CASSLYTRGSNQPQHF. The rearrangement joins TRBV18 to TRBJ1-5; D gene ambiguous. The germline V gene encodes CDR1 KGHSH and CDR2 LQKENI. Trimming took off 4 bases at V and 1 base at J, with 14 bases between the two ends. This CDR3 has 16 amino acids.

Regarding this clone: Within the sample, other DNA sequences also encode this same CDR3. J is TRBJ2-2 and V is TRBV18; D possibly uses TRBD1 or TRBD2 (5 bases each). Germline V gene data show CDR1 as KGHSH and CDR2 as LQKENI. CDR3 length equals 15 residues. V dropped 4 bases and J dropped 0 bases, with 9 bases sitting between them. CDR3 in amino acids: CASSRDLANTGELFF. CDR3 sequence (DNA): TGTGCCAGCTCACGGGACCTCGCGAACACCGGGGAGCTGTTTTTT.

In this sample, this clone turned up once. The J gene is TRBJ2-7, the V gene TRBV5-1; 8 bases agree with TRBD1. Trimming removed 2 bases from V and 0 bases from J; junction bases left unmatched: 4. CDR3 size: 15 residues. Germline V gene lookup returns CDR1 SGHRS and CDR2 YFSETQ. The DNA for the CDR3 is TGCGCCAGCAGCTTTGGCAGGGGGCGCTCCTACGAGCAGTACTTC. Encoded protein: CASSFGRGRSYEQYF.

The CDR3 spells CASSPRITEAFF. The CDR3 DNA is TGTGCCAGCAGCCCCAGGATCACTGAAGCTTTCTTT. The chain combines TRBV7-2 with TRBJ1-1; no reliable D call. Germline CDR1 and CDR2: SGHTA and FQGNSA. The CDR3 totals 12 residues. V shed 5 bases and J shed 4 bases, with 8 bases lying between them.

The genes are TRBV7-2 and TRBJ1-1, with TRBD1 matching over 9 bases. The CDR3 spans 14 residues. The junction had 2 bases not matched to a gene; V was cut back by 3 bases and J by 3 bases. Germline CDR1 reads SGHTA; CDR2 reads FQGNSA. CDR3 amino acids: CASSFDRGDTEAFF. The CDR3 region has the DNA TGTGCCAGCAGCTTTGACAGGGGGGACACTGAAGCTTTCTTT.

This rearrangement joins TRBV2 to TRBJ1-1; no reliable D call. The germline CDR1 and CDR2 sequences are SNHLY and FYNNEI. The germline V and J ends were trimmed by 1 base and 10 bases, with 10 bases remaining between them. This CDR3 has 12 residues. The CDR3 loop is CASSEEGRGAFF. As DNA, the CDR3 is TGTGCCAGCAGTGAAGAGGGCCGGGGAGCTTTCTTT.

This chain joins TRBV7-2 and TRBJ2-5; no clear D. Deletions cut 2 bases from V and 4 bases from J, with 11 bases between. Germline CDR1 is SGHTA and CDR2 is FQGNSA. The CDR3 is made up of 14 amino acids. CDR3 nucleotides: TGTGCCAGCAGCTTAAGGTCTCTGAGAGAGACCCAGTACTTC. Protein sequence: CASSLRSLRETQYF.

In this sample, this clone turned up once. The J gene is TRBJ1-1, the V gene TRBV7-9, with D hard to call. From germline, CDR1 is SEHNR and CDR2 FQNEAQ (reference sequence). V lost 6 bases and J 8 bases, leaving 10 bases between the germline ends. The CDR3 is 11 amino acids. CDR3 in amino acids: CASSQESEAFF. CDR3 nucleotide sequence: TGTGCCAGCAGTCAAGAATCCGAAGCTTTCTTT.

The genes are TRBV15 and TRBJ2-7; TRBD2 might be the D (5 bases). V lost 1 base and J lost 12, with 16 bases in between. Germline V gives CDR1 LNHNV, CDR2 YYDKDF (reference sequence). This CDR3 contains 13 residues. For the CDR3, the DNA is TGTGCCACCAGCAGAGTGGCGGGCTTTCTCCCGTACTTC. Its protein is CATSRVAGFLPYF.

The chain carries TRBV19 and TRBJ1-1; D uncertain. Trimming removed 5 bases from V and 0 bases from J, with 19 bases in between. Looked up from germline, CDR1 is LNHDA and CDR2 is SQIVND (reference sequence). CDR3 length: 17 residues. Here the CDR3 DNA reads TGTGCCAGTAGTGTTGACGGTAAATCTACTATGAACACTGAAGCTTTCTTT. It yields the protein CASSVDGKSTMNTEAFF.

Turning to this clone: The same CDR3 is also encoded by other DNA sequences in this sample. The chain recombines TRBV2 with TRBJ1-5, with 7 bases fitting TRBD1. This CDR3 contains 14 residues. Germline V gene lookup returns CDR1 SNHLY and CDR2 FYNNEI. With 3 bases clipped from V and 4 bases from J, the junction kept 3 bases outside the gene matches. The CDR3 region is CASSETRGNQPQHF. CDR3 nucleotide sequence: TGTGCCAGCAGTGAGACCAGGGGGAATCAGCCCCAGCATTTT.

This sequence joins TRBV7-2 and TRBJ2-3; 12 bases align to TRBD2. The CDR3 is 16 amino acids. The germline CDR1 and CDR2 sequences are SGHTA and FQGNSA. V dropped 6 bases and J dropped 3; count of bases not matched to a gene: 7. CDR3 region: CASSPRLAGVTDTQYF. CDR3 sequence (DNA): TGTGCCAGCAGTCCAAGACTAGCGGGAGTAACAGATACGCAGTATTTT. Variable domain in full (rest from reference TRBV7-2 and TRBJ2-3): GAGVSQSPSNKVTEKGKDVELRCDPISGHTALYWYRQSLGQGLEFLIYFQGNSAPDKSGLPSDRFSAERTGGSVSTLTIQRTQQEDSAVYLCASSPRLAGVTDTQYFGPGTRLTVL.

This sequence joins TRBV4-3 and TRBJ2-1; 8 nucleotides align to TRBD2. The V segment lost 4 bases and the J segment 5 bases; nucleotides outside the gene matches: 22. The CDR3 consists of 20 residues. Germline loops: CDR1 LGHNA, CDR2 YSLEER. The CDR3 DNA reads as TGCGCCAGCAGCCTTCGGAGGGCCAACGGACTAGCTGATTTCAACAATGAGCAGTTCTTC. Translating it yields CASSLRRANGLADFNNEQFF.

This clone has more than one count but fewer than ten. This chain connects TRBV7-9 to TRBJ2-7; D may match TRBD1 or TRBD2 (5 bases each). This CDR3 region has 15 residues. V was pared by 5 bases and J by 6 bases, with 20 bases between. CDR1 is SEHNR and CDR2 is FQNEAQ in the germline V gene (reference sequence). This CDR3 reads CASSPRGSPLGEQYF. The CDR3 DNA reads TGTGCCAGCAGCCCGAGGGGCAGTCCGCTGGGCGAGCAGTACTTC.

This clone appeared once. The V and J genes are TRBV28 and TRBJ2-3; D possibly uses TRBD1 or TRBD2 (5 bases each). Germline CDR1 is MDHEN and CDR2 is SYDVKM. The CDR3 is made up of 14 amino acids. Deletions cut 1 base from V and 2 bases from J, with 7 bases between. CDR3 in amino acids: CASSLFGATDTQYF. The CDR3 DNA reads TGTGCCAGCAGTTTATTCGGGGCCACAGATACGCAGTATTTT.

The chain recombines TRBV4-2 with TRBJ1-3; D is ambiguous. V was shortened by 1 base and J by 7 bases, with 11 bases between the two germline ends. The CDR3 covers 14 residues. Germline V gene data show CDR1 as LGHNA and CDR2 as YNFKEQ. DNA of the CDR3: TGTGCCAGCAGCCAAGGCGTAGGGTACAACACCATATATTTT. Protein product: CASSQGVGYNTIYF.

The CDR3 DNA reads as TGTGCCACAAACGGACAAATAAGCACAGATACGCAGTATTTT. Amino acid sequence: CATNGQISTDTQYF. The gene calls are TRBV28 and TRBJ2-3, with TRBD1 as a possible D gene (5 bases). The CDR3 consists of 14 residues. Germline V gene data show CDR1 as MDHEN and CDR2 as SYDVKM. The V end was cut by 10 bases, the J end by 0 bases, with 14 bases between.